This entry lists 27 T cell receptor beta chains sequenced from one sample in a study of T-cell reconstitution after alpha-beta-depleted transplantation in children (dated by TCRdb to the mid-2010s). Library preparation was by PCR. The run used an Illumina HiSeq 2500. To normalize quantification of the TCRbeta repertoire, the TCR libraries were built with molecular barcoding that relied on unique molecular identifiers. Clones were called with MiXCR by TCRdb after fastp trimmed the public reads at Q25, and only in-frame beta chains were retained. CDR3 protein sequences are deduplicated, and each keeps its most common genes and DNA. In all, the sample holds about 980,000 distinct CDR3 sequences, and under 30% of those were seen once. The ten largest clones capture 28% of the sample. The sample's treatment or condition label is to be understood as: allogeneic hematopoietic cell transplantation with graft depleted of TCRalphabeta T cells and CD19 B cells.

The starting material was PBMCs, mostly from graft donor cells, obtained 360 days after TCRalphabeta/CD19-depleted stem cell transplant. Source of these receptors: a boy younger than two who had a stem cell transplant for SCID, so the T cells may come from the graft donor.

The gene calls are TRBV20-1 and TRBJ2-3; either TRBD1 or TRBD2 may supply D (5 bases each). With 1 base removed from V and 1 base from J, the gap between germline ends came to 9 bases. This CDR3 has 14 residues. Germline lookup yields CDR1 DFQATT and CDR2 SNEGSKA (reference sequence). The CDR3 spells CSARGLGGTDTQYF. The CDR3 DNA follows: TGCAGTGCTAGAGGCCTGGGGGGCACAGATACGCAGTATTTT.

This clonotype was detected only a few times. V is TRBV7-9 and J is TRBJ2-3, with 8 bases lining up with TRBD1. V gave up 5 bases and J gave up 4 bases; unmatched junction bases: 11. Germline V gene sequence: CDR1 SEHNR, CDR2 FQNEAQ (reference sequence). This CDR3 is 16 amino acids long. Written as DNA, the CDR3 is TGTGCCAGCAGCCCCCCGAGACAGGGGAGCCCAGATACGCAGTATTTT. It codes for CASSPPRQGSPDTQYF.

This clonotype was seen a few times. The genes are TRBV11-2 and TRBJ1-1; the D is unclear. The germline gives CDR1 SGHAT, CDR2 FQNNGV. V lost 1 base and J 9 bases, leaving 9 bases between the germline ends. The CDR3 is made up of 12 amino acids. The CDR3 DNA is TGTGCCAGCAGCTTAGCGGGTTTGAAAGCTTTCTTT. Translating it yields CASSLAGLKAFF.

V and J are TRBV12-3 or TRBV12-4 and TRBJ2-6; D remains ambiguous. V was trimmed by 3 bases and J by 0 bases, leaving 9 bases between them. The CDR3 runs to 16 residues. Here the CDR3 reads CASSFGVFSGANVLTF. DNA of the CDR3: TGTGCCAGCAGTTTCGGCGTCTTCTCTGGGGCCAACGTCCTGACTTTC.

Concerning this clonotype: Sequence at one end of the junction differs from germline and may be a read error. This chain's CDR3 is CASSRGTSGDEQYF. The DNA of the CDR3 is TGCGCCAGCAGCCGTGGGACTAGCGGGGACGAACAGTACTTC. The chain recombines TRBV4-3 with TRBJ2-7, with 13 bases lining up with TRBD2. This CDR3 has 14 residues. The germline V gene has CDR1 LGHNA and CDR2 YSLEER.

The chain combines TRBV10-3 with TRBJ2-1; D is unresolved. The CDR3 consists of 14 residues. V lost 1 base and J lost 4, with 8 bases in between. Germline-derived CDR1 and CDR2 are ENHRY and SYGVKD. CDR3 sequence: CAISEYAGYNEQFF. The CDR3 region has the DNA TGTGCCATCAGTGAGTACGCCGGGTACAATGAGCAGTTCTTC.

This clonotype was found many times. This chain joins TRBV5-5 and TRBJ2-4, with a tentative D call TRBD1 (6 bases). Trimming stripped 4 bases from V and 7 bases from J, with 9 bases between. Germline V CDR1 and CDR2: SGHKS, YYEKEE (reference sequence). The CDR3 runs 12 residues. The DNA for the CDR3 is TGTGCCAGCAGCCCGCAGGGGAACATTCAGTACTTC. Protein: CASSPQGNIQYF.

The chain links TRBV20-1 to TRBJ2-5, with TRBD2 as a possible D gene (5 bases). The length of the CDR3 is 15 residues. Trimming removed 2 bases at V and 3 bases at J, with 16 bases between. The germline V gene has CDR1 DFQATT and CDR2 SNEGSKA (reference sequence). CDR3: CSARWRIGEKETQYF. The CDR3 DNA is TGCAGTGCTAGATGGAGGATCGGGGAGAAAGAGACCCAGTACTTC.

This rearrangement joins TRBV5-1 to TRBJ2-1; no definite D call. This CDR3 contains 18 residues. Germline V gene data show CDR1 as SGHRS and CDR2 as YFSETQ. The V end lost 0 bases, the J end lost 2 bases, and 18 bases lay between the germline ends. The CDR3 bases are TGCGCCAGCAGCTTGGCCGGCTTAGACCCCGGCCCCTACAATGAGCAGTTCTTC. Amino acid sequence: CASSLAGLDPGPYNEQFF.

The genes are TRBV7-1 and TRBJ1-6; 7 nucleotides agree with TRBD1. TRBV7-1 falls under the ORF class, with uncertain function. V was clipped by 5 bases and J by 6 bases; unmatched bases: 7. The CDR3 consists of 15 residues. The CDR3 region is CASSPAGTVNSPLHF. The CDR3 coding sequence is TGTGCCAGCAGCCCGGCCGGGACAGTTAATTCACCCCTCCACTTT.

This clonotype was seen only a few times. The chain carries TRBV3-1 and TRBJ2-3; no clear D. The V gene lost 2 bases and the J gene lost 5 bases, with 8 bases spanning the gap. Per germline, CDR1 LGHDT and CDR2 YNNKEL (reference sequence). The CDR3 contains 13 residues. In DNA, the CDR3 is TGTGCCAGCAGCCAAAACGGAATAGATACGCAGTATTTT. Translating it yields CASSQNGIDTQYF.

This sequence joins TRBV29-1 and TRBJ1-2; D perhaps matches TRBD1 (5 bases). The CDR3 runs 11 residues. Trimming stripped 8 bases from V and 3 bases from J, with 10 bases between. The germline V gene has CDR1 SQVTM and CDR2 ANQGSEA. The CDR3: CSLDSDYGYTF. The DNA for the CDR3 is TGCAGCCTAGACAGTGACTATGGCTACACCTTC.

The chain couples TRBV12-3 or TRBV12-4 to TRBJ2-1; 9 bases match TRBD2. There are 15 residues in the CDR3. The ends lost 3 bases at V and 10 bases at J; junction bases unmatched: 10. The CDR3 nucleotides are TGTGCCAGCAGTTTCGAAGCGGGGGGCCGATTGGAGCAGTTCTTC. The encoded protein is CASSFEAGGRLEQFF.

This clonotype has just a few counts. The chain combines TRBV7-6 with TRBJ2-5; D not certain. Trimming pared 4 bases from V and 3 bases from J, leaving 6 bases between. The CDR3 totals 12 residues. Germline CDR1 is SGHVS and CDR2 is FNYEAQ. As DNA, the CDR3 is TGTGCCAGCAGCTCGTCAAAAGAGACCCAGTACTTC. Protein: CASSSSKETQYF.

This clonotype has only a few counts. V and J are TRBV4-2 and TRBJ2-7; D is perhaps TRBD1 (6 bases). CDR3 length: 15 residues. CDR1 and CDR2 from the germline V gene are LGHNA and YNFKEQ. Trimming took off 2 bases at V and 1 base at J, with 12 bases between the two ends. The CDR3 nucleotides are TGTGCCAGCAGCCAATGGGGGCCCCGTTCCTACGAGCAGTACTTC. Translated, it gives CASSQWGPRSYEQYF.

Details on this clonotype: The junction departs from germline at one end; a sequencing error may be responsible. CDR3 sequence reads: CASSEFGRPSGNTICF. The CDR3 nucleotides are TGTGCCAGCAGTGAATTCGGGCGTCCGTCTGGAAACACCATATGTTTT. The chain is built from TRBV2 and TRBJ1-3; D ambiguous. The CDR3 loop spans 16 amino acids. Germline values: CDR1 SNHLY, CDR2 FYNNEI.

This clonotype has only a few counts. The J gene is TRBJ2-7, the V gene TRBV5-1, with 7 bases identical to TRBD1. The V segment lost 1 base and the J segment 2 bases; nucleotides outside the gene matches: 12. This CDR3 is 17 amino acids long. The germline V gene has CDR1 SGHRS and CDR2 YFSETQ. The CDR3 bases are TGCGCCAGCAGCTTGACACCTGGGACAGCCCTAACCTACGAGCAGTACTTC. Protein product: CASSLTPGTALTYEQYF.

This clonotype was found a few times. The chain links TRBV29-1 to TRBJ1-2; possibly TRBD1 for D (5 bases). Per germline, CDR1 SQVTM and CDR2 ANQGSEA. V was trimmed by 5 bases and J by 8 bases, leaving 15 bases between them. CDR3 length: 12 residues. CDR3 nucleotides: TGCAGCGTTAAATCGGGGGTTCGGGGCTACACCTTC. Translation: CSVKSGVRGYTF.

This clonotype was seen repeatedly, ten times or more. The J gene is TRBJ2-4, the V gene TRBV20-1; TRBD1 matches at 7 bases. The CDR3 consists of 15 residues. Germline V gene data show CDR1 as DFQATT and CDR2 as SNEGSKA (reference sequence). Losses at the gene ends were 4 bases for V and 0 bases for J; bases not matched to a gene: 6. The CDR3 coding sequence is TGCAGTGCTATAGGACAGGCGCTAGCCAAAAACATTCAGTACTTC. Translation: CSAIGQALAKNIQYF.

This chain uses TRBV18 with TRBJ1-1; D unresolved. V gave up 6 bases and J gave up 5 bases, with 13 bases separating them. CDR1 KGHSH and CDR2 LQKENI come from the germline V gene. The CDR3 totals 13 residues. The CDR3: CASSGRTGTEAFF. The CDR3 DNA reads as TGTGCCAGCTCGGGCAGGACGGGGACTGAAGCTTTCTTT.

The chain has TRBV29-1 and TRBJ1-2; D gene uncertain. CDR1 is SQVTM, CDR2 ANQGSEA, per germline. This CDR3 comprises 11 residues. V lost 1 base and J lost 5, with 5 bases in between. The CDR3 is CSVEGLYGYTF. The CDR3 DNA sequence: TGCAGCGTTGAAGGATTATATGGCTACACCTTC. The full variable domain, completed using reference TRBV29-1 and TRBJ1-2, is SAVISQKPSRDICQRGTSLTIQCQVDSQVTMMFWYRQQPGQSLTLIATANQGSEATYESGFVIDKFPISRPNLTFSTLTVSNMSPEDSSIYLCSVEGLYGYTFGSGTRLTVV.

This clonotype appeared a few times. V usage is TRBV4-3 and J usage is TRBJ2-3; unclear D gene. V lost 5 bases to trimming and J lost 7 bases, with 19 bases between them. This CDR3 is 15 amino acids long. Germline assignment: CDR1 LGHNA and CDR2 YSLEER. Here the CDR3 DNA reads TGCGCCAGCAGCGCCGCCCCTTCGGCCCGCTATACGCAGTATTTT. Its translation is CASSAAPSARYTQYF.

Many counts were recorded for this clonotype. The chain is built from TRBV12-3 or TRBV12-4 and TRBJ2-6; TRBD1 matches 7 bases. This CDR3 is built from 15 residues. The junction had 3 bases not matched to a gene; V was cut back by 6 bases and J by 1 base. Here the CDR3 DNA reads TGTGCCAGCAGCCAGACAGGGTCTGGGGCCAACGTCCTGACTTTC. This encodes CASSQTGSGANVLTF.

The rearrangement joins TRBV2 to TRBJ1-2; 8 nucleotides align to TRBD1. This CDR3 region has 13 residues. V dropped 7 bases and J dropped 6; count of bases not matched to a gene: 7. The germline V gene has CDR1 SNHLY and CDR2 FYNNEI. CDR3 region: CASTGGWIHGYTF. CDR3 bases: TGTGCCAGCACAGGGGGCTGGATCCATGGCTACACCTTC.

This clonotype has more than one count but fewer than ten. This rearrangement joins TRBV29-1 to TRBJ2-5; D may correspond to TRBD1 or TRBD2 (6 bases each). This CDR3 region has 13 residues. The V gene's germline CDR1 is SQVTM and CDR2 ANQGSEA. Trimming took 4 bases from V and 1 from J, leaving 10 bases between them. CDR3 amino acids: CSVGKGGQETQYF. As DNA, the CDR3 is TGCAGCGTTGGAAAGGGGGGCCAAGAGACCCAGTACTTC.

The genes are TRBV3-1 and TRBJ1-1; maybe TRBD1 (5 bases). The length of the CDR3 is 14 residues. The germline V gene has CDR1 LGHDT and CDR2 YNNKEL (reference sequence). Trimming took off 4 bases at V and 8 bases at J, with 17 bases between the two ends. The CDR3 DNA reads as TGTGCCAGCAGCCCTTGGGACGGGAGGGCAGAAGCTTTCTTT. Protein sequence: CASSPWDGRAEAFF.

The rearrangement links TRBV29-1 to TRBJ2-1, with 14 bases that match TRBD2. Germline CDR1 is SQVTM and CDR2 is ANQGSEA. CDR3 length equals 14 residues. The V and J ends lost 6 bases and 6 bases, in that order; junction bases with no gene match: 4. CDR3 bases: TGCAGCGTCAGGGGACTAGCGGGGGTCAATGAGCAGTTCTTC. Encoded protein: CSVRGLAGVNEQFF.